Shown below are 27 T cell receptor beta chains from a single sample sequenced in a study of T cell changes during pregnancy in multiple sclerosis. Only in-frame clones appear in the TCRdb table, and some are missing; sequencing was by immunoSEQ multiplex PCR. The sample carries 75,000 to 100,000 clones, about 90% recorded once. This material consisted of peripheral blood, taken after pregnancy. These receptors were collected from a female donor in good health, enrolled as a control in a pregnancy study.

The chain joins TRBV4-1 to TRBJ2-7; the D gene is possibly TRBD1 (5 bases). The CDR3 consists of 12 residues. V lost 1 base and J 5 bases, leaving 6 bases between the germline ends. Germline CDR1 reads MGHRA; CDR2 reads YSYEKL. CDR3 bases: TGCGCCAGCAGCCAAGGACAGAACGAGCAGTACTTC. Its protein is CASSQGQNEQYF.

The chain recombines TRBV7-9 with TRBJ2-3, with D perhaps matching TRBD2 (5 bases). The CDR3 extends over 14 amino acids. Trimming removed 3 bases at V and 2 bases at J, with 9 bases between. The germline V gene encodes CDR1 SEHNR and CDR2 FQNEAQ (reference sequence). The CDR3 DNA sequence: TGTGCCAGCAGCTTGATACTAGACACAGATACGCAGTATTTT. It translates to CASSLILDTDTQYF.

The V and J genes are TRBV21-1 and TRBJ2-1; TRBD2 was called by the table and not checked on the DNA. TRBV21-1 is a recognized pseudogene. This CDR3 has 14 residues. The CDR3 here is CAPKPAGSYNEQFF. The DNA for the CDR3 is TGTGCCCCTAAACCTGCGGGTTCCTACAATGAGCAGTTCTTC.

The rearrangement joins TRBV7-2 to TRBJ2-1; 8 nucleotides align to TRBD2. Germline CDR1 and CDR2: SGHTA and FQGNSA. The CDR3 consists of 14 residues. V trimming: 5 bases; J trimming: 8 bases; junction bases outside the gene matches: 8. Here the CDR3 reads CASSPGPAGDEQFF. CDR3 bases: TGTGCCAGCAGCCCCGGTCCAGCGGGAGATGAGCAGTTCTTC.

The chain joins TRBV13 to TRBJ2-1; 8 positions agree with TRBD1. The CDR3 covers 14 residues. The junction had 6 bases not matched to a gene; V was cut back by 7 bases and J by 4 bases. Germline CDR1 reads PRHDT; CDR2 reads FYEKMQ (reference sequence). As DNA, the CDR3 is TGTGCCAGCACCCCGGACAGGGATTACAATGAGCAGTTCTTC. Protein product: CASTPDRDYNEQFF.

The CDR3 sequence is CASAPQVSGANVLTF. CDR3 bases: TGTGCCAGCGCTCCCCAGGTCTCTGGGGCCAACGTCCTGACTTTC. The chain has TRBV27 and TRBJ2-6; D ambiguous. V shed 8 bases and J shed 0 bases, with 11 bases lying between them. CDR3 length equals 15 residues. Per germline, CDR1 MNHEY and CDR2 SMNVEV (reference sequence).

This clone was seen a single time. This chain connects TRBV6-1 to TRBJ2-3; D is undetermined. Germline-derived CDR1 and CDR2 are MNHNS and SASEGT. V lost 3 bases and J lost 2, with 9 bases in between. This CDR3 region has 14 residues. The CDR3 region is CASSESPHTDTQYF. CDR3 DNA sequence: TGTGCCAGCAGTGAGTCCCCCCACACAGATACGCAGTATTTT.

The J gene is TRBJ2-2, the V gene TRBV2; 9 nucleotides match TRBD2. The length of the CDR3 is 14 residues. The germline gives CDR1 SNHLY, CDR2 FYNNEI. Trimming at V came to 10 bases and at J to 5 bases, leaving 8 bases not matched to a gene. CDR3 loop: CATLAGAGTGELFF. The DNA for the CDR3 is TGTGCCACTTTAGCGGGAGCGGGGACCGGGGAGCTGTTTTTT.

V and J are TRBV18 and TRBJ1-6, with D perhaps TRBD1 (5 bases). Trimming took off 6 bases at V and 9 bases at J, with 15 bases between the two ends. The CDR3 runs 14 residues. Germline loops: CDR1 KGHSH, CDR2 LQKENI. CDR3: CASSPIGGTSPLHF. In DNA form, the CDR3 reads TGTGCCAGCTCGCCCATTGGGGGGACTTCACCCCTCCACTTT.

This clone appeared a few times. The V gene is TRBV4-1, the J gene TRBJ2-1; possible D gene TRBD2, 5 bases. The CDR3 totals 17 residues. V lost 0 bases, J lost 0 bases, and 12 bases lay in between. Germline lookup yields CDR1 MGHRA and CDR2 YSYEKL. In DNA form, the CDR3 reads TGCGCCAGCAGCCAAGATCCCCGGGGTCACTCCTACAATGAGCAGTTCTTC. Translating gives CASSQDPRGHSYNEQFF.

The sample holds one count of this clone. The CDR3 is CASRGYSGGGYEQYF. The DNA of the CDR3 is TGTGCCAGCAGAGGGTATAGCGGGGGGGGCTACGAGCAGTACTTC. The chain recombines TRBV27 with TRBJ2-7; 11 bases line up with TRBD2. V lost 6 bases and J lost 3; bases outside the gene matches: 7. The length of the CDR3 is 15 residues. The germline V gene has CDR1 MNHEY and CDR2 SMNVEV (reference sequence).

The J gene is TRBJ2-1, the V gene TRBV6-6; 11 bases fit TRBD2. This CDR3 is built from 14 residues. Germline CDR1 and CDR2: MNHNY and SVGAGI (reference sequence). The ends lost 5 bases at V and 9 bases at J; junction bases unmatched: 6. The CDR3 DNA is TGTGCCAGCAGTCCAACTAGCGGGAGTCCTGAGCAGTTCTTC. Amino acid sequence: CASSPTSGSPEQFF.

This clone was picked up a small number of times. The chain has TRBV30 and TRBJ1-1; D unresolved. Germline-derived CDR1 and CDR2 are GTSNPN and SVGIG (reference sequence). V gave up 5 bases and J gave up 4 bases, with 11 bases separating them. The CDR3 length is 12 residues. Written as DNA, the CDR3 is TGTGCCTGGTCCGACGAGGGCACTGAAGCTTTCTTT. Translating it yields CAWSDEGTEAFF.

The CDR3 reads CASSLVQGTGELFF. CDR3 in DNA: TGTGCCAGCAGCTTGGTTCAGGGGACCGGGGAGCTGTTTTTT. The chain employs TRBV5-4 and TRBJ2-2; perhaps TRBD1 as D (6 bases). The CDR3 consists of 14 residues. Trimming stripped 0 bases from V and 5 bases from J, with 8 bases between. The germline gives CDR1 SGHNT, CDR2 YYREEE (reference sequence).

The chain has TRBV19 and TRBJ2-3; 7 bases are a match to TRBD2. Germline lookup yields CDR1 LNHDA and CDR2 SQIVND (reference sequence). The CDR3 runs 15 residues. Trimming took 6 bases from V and 6 from J; bases not matched to a gene: 12. This CDR3 is CASRTTGGRFDTQYF. CDR3 in DNA: TGTGCCAGTAGGACGACCGGGGGGAGGTTCGATACGCAGTATTTT.

The chain combines TRBV4-1 with TRBJ1-2; weak D call: TRBD1 (5 bases). CDR1 is MGHRA and CDR2 is YSYEKL in the germline V gene. The CDR3 has 14 amino acids. Trimming pared 6 bases from V and 7 bases from J, leaving 18 bases between. The DNA of the CDR3 is TGCGCCAGCAGACGCCCAGGGTCAAGTGCTGGCTACACCTTC. Amino acid sequence: CASRRPGSSAGYTF.

Concerning this clone itself: One end of the junction is discordant with germline, which a read error may explain. The chain is built from TRBV28 and TRBJ1-2; 7 bases fit TRBD1. CDR1 and CDR2 from the germline V gene are MDHEN and SYDVKM. CDR3 size: 13 residues. The CDR3 loop reads CASSIPGQSFGAF. The CDR3 DNA is TGTGCCAGCAGTATACCGGGACAGAGCTTTGGGGCCTTC.

This clone came up once. The J gene is TRBJ1-3, the V gene TRBV11-2; D not resolved. With 5 bases removed from V and 0 bases from J, the gap between germline ends came to 14 bases. The CDR3 totals 16 residues. Germline CDR1 reads SGHAT; CDR2 reads FQNNGV. CDR3 in amino acids: CASSPPGGISGNTIYF. The CDR3 DNA is TGTGCCAGCAGCCCCCCTGGCGGGATCTCTGGAAACACCATATATTTT.

The V gene is TRBV25-1, the J gene TRBJ2-7; D is uncertain. The CDR3 contains 14 residues. Between the trimmed V and J ends, which lost 5 bases and 0 bases, there was a span of 11 bases. The V gene's germline CDR1 is MGHDK and CDR2 SYGVNS. The CDR3 here is CASSLGGLSYEQYF. The CDR3 bases are TGTGCCAGCAGTCTTGGCGGCCTCTCCTACGAGCAGTACTTC.

The J gene is TRBJ2-6, the V gene TRBV16; 8 positions match TRBD1. J was trimmed by 1 base and V by 2 bases; bases with no gene match: 4. This CDR3 region has 17 residues. Per the germline V gene, CDR1 is KGHSY and CDR2 is FQNENV. DNA for the CDR3: TGTGCCAGCAGCCAAGGACAGGGCGAATCTGGGGCCAACGTCCTGACTTTC. Its translation: CASSQGQGESGANVLTF. Complete variable domain (other parts from reference TRBV16 and TRBJ2-6): GEEVAQTPKHLVRGEGQKAKLYCAPIKGHSYVFWYQQVLKNEFKFLISFQNENVFDETGMPKERFSAKCLPNSPCSLEIQATKLEDSAVYFCASSQGQGESGANVLTFGAGSRLTVL.

This chain uses TRBV29-1 with TRBJ2-1; 8 nucleotides agree with TRBD2. The CDR3 spans 13 residues. Germline V lookup: CDR1 SQVTM, CDR2 ANQGSEA. J gave up 3 bases and V 3 bases, and 1 base lay outside the gene matches. The CDR3, as DNA: TGCAGCGTTGAGCGGGAGGACTACAATGAGCAGTTCTTC. Translated, it gives CSVEREDYNEQFF.

The V gene is TRBV6-1, the J gene TRBJ1-4, with 7 bases lining up with TRBD1. This CDR3 has 16 residues. The germline V gene encodes CDR1 MNHNS and CDR2 SASEGT. V dropped 4 bases and J dropped 3; count of bases not matched to a gene: 8. Written as DNA, the CDR3 is TGTGCCAGCAGTGCCTCCCGACAGGGACCTAATGAAAAACTGTTTTTT. This translates into CASSASRQGPNEKLFF.

The CDR3 nucleotides read TGTGCCAGCAGCGCTTCGGACAGGGGGTCGGCTTTCTTT. Translated, it gives CASSASDRGSAFF. The rearrangement joins TRBV9 to TRBJ1-1, with 10 bases aligning to TRBD1. In germline, CDR1 is SGDLS, CDR2 YYNGEE. Losses at the gene ends were 3 bases for V and 11 bases for J; bases not matched to a gene: 7. The CDR3 runs 13 residues.

The gene calls are TRBV10-1 and TRBJ2-7, with 9 bases fitting TRBD1. Germline V CDR1 and CDR2: WNHNN, SYGVQD (reference sequence). The CDR3 consists of 16 residues. The V segment lost 10 bases and the J segment 3 bases; nucleotides outside the gene matches: 16. The CDR3 DNA reads as TGCGCCACCGTCCCGGGACAGGGCTGTGGGAACTACGAGCAGTACTTC. Translated: CATVPGQGCGNYEQYF.

The chain links TRBV19 to TRBJ1-1, with D perhaps TRBD1 (5 bases). V lost 7 bases to trimming and J lost 4 bases, with 10 bases between them. The germline CDR1 and CDR2 sequences are LNHDA and SQIVND (reference sequence). This CDR3 has 12 residues. Here the CDR3 DNA reads TGTGCCAGTACCGCAGGGTCCACTGAAGCTTTCTTT. This encodes CASTAGSTEAFF.

V gene TRBV19 combines with J gene TRBJ2-3; TRBD2 aligns across 8 bases. In germline, CDR1 is LNHDA, CDR2 SQIVND (reference sequence). J gave up 0 bases and V 4 bases, and 9 bases lay outside the gene matches. This CDR3 is 17 amino acids long. DNA of the CDR3: TGTGCCAGTAGTACTCTACTAGCGGAAGAGAGCACAGATACGCAGTATTTT. Amino acid sequence: CASSTLLAEESTDTQYF.

V gene TRBV5-4 combines with J gene TRBJ2-7; 8 nucleotides agree with TRBD2. The CDR3 length is 14 residues. The V and J ends lost 2 bases and 0 bases, in that order; junction bases with no gene match: 1. Germline-derived CDR1 and CDR2 are SGHNT and YYREEE (reference sequence). In DNA form, the CDR3 reads TGTGCCAGCAGCTTCCGGGGGGGCTCCTACGAGCAGTACTTC. The encoded protein is CASSFRGGSYEQYF.